The source of this T cell receptor beta chain is a study of T-cell reconstitution after alpha-beta-depleted transplantation in children. A library of TCRbeta sequences, prepared with unique molecular identifiers, was generated. TCRdb fed the PCR reads into MiXCR, producing one record per CDR3 protein. The data contain about half a million distinct CDR3 sequences, under 15% of them singletons. This CDR3 is 14 amino acids long. V was cut by 0 bases and J by 6 bases, with 12 bases left in between. The V gene's germline CDR1 is SGHAT and CDR2 FQNNGV. The receptor was derived from a human donor who donated a stem cell graft to a child with combined immunodeficiency. This specimen was PBMCs from the stem cell graft donor, taken from the stem cell graft. This sequence joins TRBV11-2 and TRBJ2-7, with D unresolved. CDR3 sequence (DNA): TGTGCCAGCAGCTTAGACTCTTCTGGGCGCGAGCAGTACTTC. It is translated as CASSLDSSGREQYF.